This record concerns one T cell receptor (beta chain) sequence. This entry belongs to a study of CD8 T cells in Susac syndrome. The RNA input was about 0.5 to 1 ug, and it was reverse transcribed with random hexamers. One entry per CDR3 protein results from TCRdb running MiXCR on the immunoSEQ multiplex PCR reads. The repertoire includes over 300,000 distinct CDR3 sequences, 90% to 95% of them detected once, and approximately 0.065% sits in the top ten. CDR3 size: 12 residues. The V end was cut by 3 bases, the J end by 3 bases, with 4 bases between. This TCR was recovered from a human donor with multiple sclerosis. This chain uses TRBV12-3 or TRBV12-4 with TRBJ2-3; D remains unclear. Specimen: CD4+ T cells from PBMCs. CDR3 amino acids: CASSFHTDTQYF. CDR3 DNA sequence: TGTGCCAGCAGTTTCCATACAGATACGCAGTATTTT.